These 4 T cell receptor beta chains share one sample of origin, sequenced in a study of T cells expressing NK-cell markers. TCRdb reprocessed the 5' RACE reads and keeps a single row for each CDR3 protein, giving no DNA. The sample features 160,000 or so distinct CDR3 sequences, with less than 20% in its top ten. Input material: blood T cells: a sorted CD56 or NKG2C T cell subset, CD4+ or CD8+ T cells, or bulk PBMC T cells (not recorded which). The receptors here all came from a woman aged 18 to 75 in good health.

This chain uses TRBV5-1 with TRBJ2-1; the D call of TRBD2 rests on TCRdb alone, since no DNA is present to check it. The CDR3 has 19 residues. CDR1 and CDR2 from the germline V gene are SGHRS and YFSETQ. This chain's CDR3 is CASVAYRLAGPSSYNEQFF.

This chain connects TRBV20-1 to TRBJ2-7; TCRdb reports TRBD1, a call that lacks DNA to check it against. In germline, CDR1 is DFQATT, CDR2 SNEGSKA (reference sequence). The CDR3 extends over 15 amino acids. The CDR3 loop is CSASNAGVSSYEQYF.

V is TRBV28 and J is TRBJ2-7. Looked up from germline, CDR1 is MDHEN and CDR2 is SYDVKM. CDR3 length equals 14 residues. CDR3: CASSNSGGTYEQYF.

The V call is TRBV9, the J call TRBJ1-3; TCRdb lists TRBD1, though no DNA is available to test this call. This CDR3 contains 16 residues. Germline CDR1 SGDLS, CDR2 YYNGEE. CDR3 loop: CASSVDGRGQRNTIYF.